Presented here are 9 T cell receptor beta chains from one specimen sequenced in a study of control samples from healthy donors and cancer patients. Sequenced by immunoSEQ multiplex PCR; TCRdb stores in-frame clones only, minus some. Among fewer than 200,000 clones, roughly 90% were seen once, and the ten largest hold roughly 1.3%. The sample taken for sequencing was blood. The receptors originated from a woman aged 45 to 65 in good health.

This chain links TRBV19 with TRBJ2-1, with 8 bases identical to TRBD2. The ends lost 2 bases at V and 6 bases at J; junction bases unmatched: 6. The CDR3 spans 15 residues. CDR1 is LNHDA and CDR2 is SQIVND in the germline V gene (reference sequence). CDR3 bases: TGTGCCAGTAGTATAAACACCGGGGGGGCCAATGAGCAGTTCTTC. Translated: CASSINTGGANEQFF.

The rearrangement joins TRBV7-6 to TRBJ2-5, with 12 bases fitting TRBD2. V lost 6 bases, J lost 1 base, and 3 bases stayed unmatched. Germline V gives CDR1 SGHVS, CDR2 FNYEAQ. This CDR3 has 15 residues. The CDR3 spells CASSPGLAGQETQYF. The CDR3 bases are TGTGCCAGCAGTCCGGGACTAGCGGGCCAAGAGACCCAGTACTTC.

This CDR3 reads CASSLAVQRNTEAFF. The DNA of the CDR3 is TGCGCCAGCAGCTTGGCTGTACAGAGGAACACTGAAGCTTTCTTT. The chain carries TRBV5-1 and TRBJ1-1; D call uncertain. This CDR3 is 15 amino acids long. V gave up 0 bases and J gave up 1 base, with 10 bases separating them. The germline V gene has CDR1 SGHRS and CDR2 YFSETQ.

The CDR3, as DNA: TGTGCCAGCTCACACAACACAGAAAGGAGCACCGGGGAGCTGTTTTTT. Amino acids: CASSHNTERSTGELFF. The chain is built from TRBV18 and TRBJ2-2, with D unclear. The CDR3 loop spans 16 amino acids. Trimming cost V 4 bases and J 4 bases, with 16 bases left between them. Germline-derived CDR1 and CDR2 are KGHSH and LQKENI.

This chain uses TRBV19 with TRBJ2-3; D is possibly TRBD2 (5 bases). This CDR3 is built from 14 residues. Looked up from germline, CDR1 is LNHDA and CDR2 is SQIVND (reference sequence). The V gene lost 3 bases and the J gene lost 6 bases, with 13 bases spanning the gap. The CDR3 region has the DNA TGTGCCAGTAGTATTGAGGGCAAGAGGGATACGCAGTATTTT. Translated, it gives CASSIEGKRDTQYF.

For the CDR3, the DNA is TGTGCCAGCAGCTACGGACAGGGTTTTTCACCCCTCCACTTT. Its translation is CASSYGQGFSPLHF. The chain employs TRBV9 and TRBJ1-6; 8 nucleotides line up with TRBD1. The CDR3 is 14 residues long. Germline V gene lookup returns CDR1 SGDLS and CDR2 YYNGEE. The J segment lost 9 bases and the V segment lost 4 bases, leaving 6 bases of the junction unmatched.

The chain carries TRBV19 and TRBJ1-5; D not certain. Trimming removed 4 bases from V and 2 bases from J, with 3 bases in between. CDR1 is LNHDA and CDR2 is SQIVND in the germline V gene (reference sequence). CDR3 length: 12 residues. The CDR3 coding sequence is TGTGCCAGTAGTAAGGGCAATCAGCCCCAGCATTTT. Translation gives CASSKGNQPQHF. Using reference TRBV19 and TRBJ1-5 for the parts outside the CDR3, the full variable domain is DGGITQSPKYLFRKEGQNVTLSCEQNLNHDAMYWYRQDPGQGLRLIYYSQIVNDFQKGDIAEGYSVSREKKESFPLTVTSAQKNPTAFYLCASSKGNQPQHFGDGTRLSIL.

This clone was seen only once. This chain links TRBV21-1 with TRBJ2-7; TRBD1, the table's D call, lacks a check against the DNA. TRBV21-1 is tagged as a pseudogene. CDR3 length equals 16 residues. DNA for the CDR3: TGTGCCAGCAGCATCAGGGCTCCCAAGACCACCTACGAGCAGTACTTC. Protein: CASSIRAPKTTYEQYF.

V and J are TRBV29-1 and TRBJ2-2; D gene unclear. Germline lookup yields CDR1 SQVTM and CDR2 ANQGSEA. This CDR3 comprises 14 residues. V dropped 5 bases and J dropped 1 base, with 11 bases sitting between them. CDR3 protein: CSVKMAVNTGELFF. Here the CDR3 DNA reads TGCAGCGTTAAAATGGCAGTGAACACCGGGGAGCTGTTTTTT.